This T cell receptor (beta chain) was profiled in a study of T cell changes during pregnancy in multiple sclerosis. This CDR3 is 18 amino acids long. The germline V gene encodes CDR1 MGHRA and CDR2 YSYEKL. Measured with immunoSEQ multiplex PCR; TCRdb has only the in-frame clones, and not every one. The sample lists approximately 53,000 clones, around 90% seen once, with approximately 0.25% in the top ten. The sample in question was CD4+ T cells from peripheral blood mononuclear cells, obtained in the second trimester of pregnancy. V gene TRBV4-1 combines with J gene TRBJ2-5; 9 nucleotides align to TRBD2. The DNA end is more similar to TRBJ2-7, so the J call may be wrong. This clonotype originated in a female donor with multiple sclerosis, enrolled in a pregnancy study. In DNA, the CDR3 is TGCGCCAGCAGCCAACCAACGATAGCGGGGGAGCCTCGATACGAGCAGTACTTC. Its protein is CASSQPTIAGEPRYEQYF.